The 29 T cell receptor beta chains presented below share a single source sample, sequenced in a study of early T cells in non-severe SARS-CoV-2 infection. MiXCR, run by TCRdb on the 5' RACE reads, gives a single entry per CDR3 protein. This table holds some 40,000 distinct CDR3 sequences, 7.9% found once. Sample: whole blood, taken at baseline. Every receptor here comes from an adult who was a healthcare worker with PCR-confirmed SARS-CoV-2 infection or an uninfected control (not recorded which).

The V call is TRBV11-3, the J call TRBJ2-1; the D is unclear. V was trimmed by 0 bases and J by 7 bases, leaving 4 bases between them. The CDR3 length is 12 residues. Germline CDR1 and CDR2: SGHNT and YENEEA. The CDR3 loop reads CASSLDSNEQFF. The CDR3 DNA sequence: TGTGCCAGCAGCTTAGACTCGAATGAGCAGTTCTTC.

This clonotype was found many times. J is TRBJ2-1 and V is TRBV3-1; D call uncertain. V was trimmed by 2 bases and J by 5 bases, leaving 13 bases between them. The CDR3 is made up of 15 amino acids. Germline V gene data show CDR1 as LGHDT and CDR2 as YNNKEL (reference sequence). Written as DNA, the CDR3 is TGTGCCAGCAGCCAAACGTGGGCAAGCAACAATGAGCAGTTCTTC. This sequence encodes CASSQTWASNNEQFF.

This clonotype showed up many times. The rearrangement uses TRBV9 and TRBJ2-1; 13 bases agree with TRBD2. CDR3 length equals 17 residues. With V trimmed by 4 bases and J by 9 bases, 13 bases remained unmatched. CDR1 is SGDLS, CDR2 YYNGEE, per germline. The CDR3 sequence is CASSPGLAGDRAGEQFF. DNA of the CDR3: TGTGCCAGCAGCCCTGGACTAGCGGGGGACAGGGCGGGTGAGCAGTTCTTC.

The rearrangement joins TRBV2 to TRBJ2-7; 7 bases fit TRBD1. The junction had 8 bases not matched to a gene; V was cut back by 7 bases and J by 5 bases. The CDR3 runs to 13 residues. CDR1 is SNHLY, CDR2 FYNNEI, per germline. CDR3: CASTEDRTDEQYF. In DNA, the CDR3 is TGTGCCAGCACCGAGGACAGGACCGACGAGCAGTACTTC.

The genes are TRBV6-8 and TRBJ2-7, with D perhaps matching TRBD1 or TRBD2 (5 bases each). Trimming left V 8 bases short and J 2 bases short, with 7 bases between. The CDR3 contains 11 residues. Germline assignment: CDR1 MNHGY and CDR2 SAAAGT. The CDR3 sequence is CASRDPYEQYF. The CDR3 nucleotides are TGTGCCAGCCGGGACCCCTACGAGCAGTACTTC.

This chain joins TRBV5-4 and TRBJ2-4; no clear D. CDR1 is SGHNT and CDR2 is YYREEE in the germline V gene (reference sequence). Trimming stripped 0 bases from V and 3 bases from J, with 7 bases between. This CDR3 is 14 amino acids long. Here the CDR3 reads CASSLEGYKNIQYF. CDR3 sequence (DNA): TGTGCCAGCAGCTTGGAAGGCTACAAAAACATTCAGTACTTC.

This clonotype was detected a few times. The chain has TRBV7-2 and TRBJ2-3; D unclear. Trimming removed 3 bases at V and 0 bases at J, with 7 bases between. The germline gives CDR1 SGHTA, CDR2 FQGNSA. The CDR3 consists of 14 residues. CDR3 nucleotides: TGTGCCAGCAGCTTGAGATGGAGCACAGATACGCAGTATTTT. This codes for CASSLRWSTDTQYF.

This clonotype was detected many times. The chain joins TRBV29-1 to TRBJ2-1; D might be TRBD2 (5 bases). V was pared by 6 bases and J by 0 bases, with 12 bases between. This CDR3 spans 14 amino acids. Germline assignment: CDR1 SQVTM and CDR2 ANQGSEA. The CDR3 protein is CSVLDTSSYNEQFF. The DNA for the CDR3 is TGCAGCGTCCTCGATACTAGCTCCTACAATGAGCAGTTCTTC.

The gene calls are TRBV7-2 and TRBJ1-6, with D hard to call. CDR1 is SGHTA and CDR2 is FQGNSA in the germline V gene. CDR3 length: 13 residues. V lost 5 bases to trimming and J lost 7 bases, with 9 bases between them. CDR3 DNA: TGTGCCAGCAGCGGACTTGAGAATTCACCCCTCCACTTT. Translated: CASSGLENSPLHF.

This clonotype was seen more than once but under ten times. Here the CDR3 reads CASSNTGGAEAFF. The CDR3 DNA is TGTGCCAGCAGCAACACAGGAGGCGCTGAAGCTTTCTTT. V usage is TRBV7-2 and J usage is TRBJ1-1; TRBD1 is a possible D gene (5 bases). The V end lost 5 bases, the J end lost 6 bases, and 13 bases lay between the germline ends. Germline loops: CDR1 SGHTA, CDR2 FQGNSA. This CDR3 contains 13 residues.

This clonotype was seen more than once but under ten times. The V and J genes are TRBV12-3 or TRBV12-4 and TRBJ2-5, with 10 nucleotides matching TRBD2. The CDR3 runs 14 residues. V lost 3 bases to trimming and J lost 5 bases; unmatched junction nucleotides: 3. The CDR3: CASSLSGGAETQYF. The CDR3, as DNA: TGTGCCAGCAGTTTGAGCGGGGGGGCGGAGACCCAGTACTTC.

By share, this clonotype ranks as medium-sized. This sequence joins TRBV5-6 and TRBJ2-1, with 8 positions matching TRBD2. Looked up from germline, CDR1 is SGHDT and CDR2 is YYEEEE. The length of the CDR3 is 17 residues. Trimming at V came to 4 bases and at J to 0 bases, leaving 9 bases not matched to a gene. The CDR3 loop reads CASSPTGGGISYNEQFF. The DNA for the CDR3 is TGTGCCAGCAGCCCGACTGGCGGGGGGATCTCCTACAATGAGCAGTTCTTC.

This clonotype was counted many times. This chain links TRBV5-1 with TRBJ2-1; TRBD1 aligns across 8 bases. J gave up 5 bases and V 2 bases, and 9 bases lay outside the gene matches. CDR1 and CDR2 from the germline V gene are SGHRS and YFSETQ. The CDR3 has 16 residues. The CDR3 sequence: CASSFRPGGINNEQFF. The CDR3 DNA is TGCGCCAGCAGCTTCCGTCCAGGGGGCATCAACAATGAGCAGTTCTTC. The full variable domain, completed using reference TRBV5-1 and TRBJ2-1, is KAGVTQTPRYLIKTRGQQVTLSCSPISGHRSVSWYQQTPGQGLQFLFEYFSETQRNKGNFPGRFSGRQFSNSRSEMNVSTLELGDSALYLCASSFRPGGINNEQFFGPGTRLTVL.

The genes are TRBV7-2 and TRBJ2-2, with 8 bases fitting TRBD1. CDR3 length equals 15 residues. The V gene's germline CDR1 is SGHTA and CDR2 FQGNSA. The J segment lost 6 bases and the V segment lost 4 bases, leaving 7 bases of the junction unmatched. In DNA, the CDR3 is TGTGCCAGCAGCTCAGGTGGCAGGGGGCCCGGGGAGCTGTTTTTT. Its protein product is CASSSGGRGPGELFF.

This clonotype was observed many times. This chain connects TRBV20-1 to TRBJ2-7; D is perhaps TRBD1 (5 bases). Between the trimmed V and J ends, which lost 3 bases and 5 bases, there was a span of 11 bases. CDR3 length equals 12 residues. Germline CDR1 reads DFQATT; CDR2 reads SNEGSKA (reference sequence). CDR3 nucleotide sequence: TGCAGTGCTAGGGGAAGGGGCGACGAGCAGTACTTC. Protein product: CSARGRGDEQYF.

This clonotype was detected only a few times. The chain couples TRBV11-2 to TRBJ1-1, with D tentatively TRBD1 (6 bases). The ends were cut back, 1 base at V and 8 bases at J, with 8 bases in the middle. Germline values: CDR1 SGHAT, CDR2 FQNNGV. The length of the CDR3 is 12 residues. The CDR3 DNA is TGTGCCAGCAGCTTAGTAGGGGGGGAAGCTTTCTTT. Its translation: CASSLVGGEAFF.

CDR3 coding DNA: TGTGCCAGCAGTGGCCCGACGGCCCAAAATCAGCCCCAGCATTTT. Amino acids: CASSGPTAQNQPQHF. The J gene is TRBJ1-5, the V gene TRBV6-1; D remains unclear. The CDR3 sequence is 15 residues long. The V and J ends lost 4 bases and 4 bases respectively, with 14 bases between them. CDR1 and CDR2 (germline): MNHNS, SASEGT.

The CDR3 DNA is TGCGCCAGCAGCCTCTATGGACAGGGGGTCAATCAGCCCCAGCATTTT. Protein: CASSLYGQGVNQPQHF. V gene TRBV4-1 combines with J gene TRBJ1-5; 10 bases match TRBD1. The trim removed 4 bases at V and 3 bases at J, leaving 6 bases unmatched. The CDR3 sequence is 16 residues long. Germline V gene data show CDR1 as MGHRA and CDR2 as YSYEKL.

This clonotype has just a few counts. The V and J genes are TRBV6-5 and TRBJ2-3; D tentatively reads TRBD1 or TRBD2 (5 bases each). The V gene's germline CDR1 is MNHEY and CDR2 SVGAGI. CDR3 size: 14 residues. Trimming cost V 5 bases and J 4 bases, with 13 bases left between them. The DNA of the CDR3 is TGTGCCAGCAGTCGGGGCCCTGGCGCAGATACGCAGTATTTT. Translation: CASSRGPGADTQYF.

This clonotype was observed many times. The chain couples TRBV6-5 to TRBJ1-6; TRBD1 matches 7 bases. The junction had 8 bases not matched to a gene; V was cut back by 6 bases and J by 6 bases. The germline V gene encodes CDR1 MNHEY and CDR2 SVGAGI. The CDR3 length is 15 residues. CDR3 protein: CASSWTGTANSPLHF. The DNA for the CDR3 is TGTGCCAGCAGCTGGACCGGGACAGCTAATTCACCCCTCCACTTT.

This clonotype occurred many times. The chain employs TRBV9 and TRBJ2-7; TRBD1 agrees at 10 bases. The CDR3 runs to 13 residues. The V segment lost 3 bases and the J segment 3 bases; nucleotides outside the gene matches: 0. Germline loops: CDR1 SGDLS, CDR2 YYNGEE. The CDR3 loop reads CASSGTGGYEQYF. The DNA of the CDR3 is TGTGCCAGCAGCGGGACAGGGGGCTACGAGCAGTACTTC.

This rearrangement joins TRBV7-9 to TRBJ2-3; D is undetermined. There are 14 residues in the CDR3. Trimming cost V 0 bases and J 2 bases, with 6 bases left between them. From germline, CDR1 is SEHNR and CDR2 FQNEAQ (reference sequence). The CDR3 loop reads CASSLATDTDTQYF. The CDR3 region has the DNA TGTGCCAGCAGCTTAGCAACAGACACAGATACGCAGTATTTT. Looking up the rest from reference TRBV7-9 and TRBJ2-3 gives the full variable domain: DTGVSQNPRHKITKRGQNVTFRCDPISEHNRLYWYRQTLGQGPEFLTYFQNEAQLEKSRLLSDRFSAERPKGSFSTLEIQRTEQGDSAMYLCASSLATDTDTQYFGPGTRLTVL.

J is TRBJ1-2 and V is TRBV29-1; D is uncertain. Trimming stripped 5 bases from V and 1 base from J, with 14 bases between. CDR3 length equals 14 residues. Germline lookup yields CDR1 SQVTM and CDR2 ANQGSEA. The DNA of the CDR3 is TGCAGCGTTATCCCCGCCGAACTTAACTATGGCTACACCTTC. Translation: CSVIPAELNYGYTF.

This clonotype has at least ten counts. The chain has TRBV19 and TRBJ2-3; D gene ambiguous. V was pared by 10 bases and J by 6 bases, with 20 bases between. Germline CDR1 reads LNHDA; CDR2 reads SQIVND (reference sequence). This CDR3 is 14 amino acids long. As DNA, the CDR3 is TGTGCCACCCTATCGGGTCAGGTTGGGGATACGCAGTATTTT. Amino acid sequence: CATLSGQVGDTQYF.

This clonotype was observed many times. The V and J genes are TRBV6-4 and TRBJ2-1, with TRBD1 matching 8 bases. The J segment lost 3 bases and the V segment lost 3 bases, leaving 1 base of the junction unmatched. The CDR3 contains 14 residues. Germline V CDR1 and CDR2: MRHNA, SNTAGT. In nucleotides, the CDR3 is TGTGCCAGCAGTGAACAGGGGGACTACAATGAGCAGTTCTTC. It encodes CASSEQGDYNEQFF.

The V and J genes are TRBV5-1 and TRBJ1-2; the D is unclear. V lost 4 bases, J lost 0 bases, and 13 bases lay in between. Germline V gives CDR1 SGHRS, CDR2 YFSETQ. CDR3 length: 15 amino acids. The CDR3, as DNA: TGCGCCAGCAGCGCCCCGGACGCAGCTAACTATGGCTACACCTTC. Translating gives CASSAPDAANYGYTF.

This clonotype was counted a few times. In nucleotides, the CDR3 is TGCAGTGCTAGCATCGGGAGTGCAGGAAAACTGTTTTTT. It translates to CSASIGSAGKLFF. The chain couples TRBV20-1 to TRBJ1-4; D unclear. This CDR3 spans 13 amino acids. Germline V gives CDR1 DFQATT, CDR2 SNEGSKA (reference sequence). V lost 3 bases, J lost 10 bases, and 15 bases lay in between.

About this clonotype: The germline gene is not matched at one end of the junction; a read error may be the cause. The chain has TRBV7-9 and TRBJ1-1; TRBD1 aligns across 9 bases. There are 13 residues in the CDR3. CDR1 is SEHNR, CDR2 FQNEAQ, per germline (reference sequence). The DNA of the CDR3 is TGTGCCAGCATCCGAGGACAGGGGACTGAAGTTTTCTTT. This encodes CASIRGQGTEVFF.

The table lists this clonotype with a few counts. The chain uses TRBV7-2 and TRBJ2-3; 9 positions match TRBD1. CDR1 is SGHTA and CDR2 is FQGNSA in the germline V gene. Unmatched junction bases numbered 3, after V lost 4 bases and J lost 4 bases. This CDR3 contains 14 residues. CDR3 protein: CASSSDRGADTQYF. The CDR3 bases are TGTGCCAGCAGCTCGGACAGGGGAGCAGATACGCAGTATTTT.